Following are 9 T cell receptor beta chains from one sample sequenced in a study of cytomegalovirus exposure and HLA in healthy donors. Generated by immunoSEQ multiplex PCR, the TCRdb table keeps only in-frame clones and is missing some. The sample includes around 130,000 clones, roughly 90% of them seen just once. The sequenced material came from PBMCs. These receptors all stem from a man aged 25 to 45 in good health and CMV-seronegative.

On this clone itself: This CDR3 is also generated by other DNA sequences in the sample. This chain uses TRBV6-5 with TRBJ2-5; D uncertain. V lost 1 base and J 4 bases, leaving 7 bases between the germline ends. The CDR3 is made up of 13 amino acids. Germline CDR1 reads MNHEY; CDR2 reads SVGAGI. DNA for the CDR3: TGTGCCAGCAGTTACTTTAGAGGAGAGACCCAGTACTTC. Amino acids: CASSYFRGETQYF.

Written as DNA, the CDR3 is TGTGCCAGCAGTTTGACAGTCTTGAACACTGAAGCTTTCTTT. It specifies CASSLTVLNTEAFF. The rearrangement uses TRBV6-1 and TRBJ1-1, with a possible D match to TRBD1 (5 bases). CDR1 and CDR2 from the germline V gene are MNHNS and SASEGT. V was trimmed by 5 bases and J by 0 bases, leaving 10 bases between them. The CDR3 totals 14 residues.

The genes are TRBV7-2 and TRBJ2-3; 9 bases align to TRBD2. Per germline, CDR1 SGHTA and CDR2 FQGNSA. This CDR3 has 15 amino acids. The ends lost 5 bases at V and 4 bases at J; junction bases unmatched: 7. DNA of the CDR3: TGTGCCAGCAGCACCCCCGGGACTAGCTCAGATACGCAGTATTTT. This encodes CASSTPGTSSDTQYF.

V gene TRBV6-5 combines with J gene TRBJ1-1, with TRBD1 identical over 10 bases. Germline lookup yields CDR1 MNHEY and CDR2 SVGAGI. The CDR3 spans 15 residues. V shed 10 bases and J 0 bases; nucleotides not matched to a gene: 8. CDR3 sequence (DNA): TGTGCCACCACCGGGACAGGGGTGATGAACACTGAAGCTTTCTTT. Its translation is CATTGTGVMNTEAFF.

This clone was observed a single time. V is TRBV6-5 and J is TRBJ2-1, with TRBD1 matching 7 bases. The CDR3 loop spans 14 amino acids. Per germline, CDR1 MNHEY and CDR2 SVGAGI. With V trimmed by 4 bases and J by 8 bases, 8 bases remained unmatched. CDR3 in DNA: TGTGCCAGCAGTTTCCAAGACAGGGTGCATGAGCAGTTCTTC. It translates to CASSFQDRVHEQFF.

The chain is built from TRBV5-6 and TRBJ2-5; D unclear. The V and J ends lost 7 bases and 5 bases respectively, with 15 bases between them. Germline V gene sequence: CDR1 SGHDT, CDR2 YYEEEE. This CDR3 region has 13 residues. The DNA of the CDR3 is TGTGCCAGCTCTCGAGGTCGTGGGGAGACCCAGTACTTC. This translates into CASSRGRGETQYF. Full variable domain (outside the CDR3, taken from reference TRBV5-6 and TRBJ2-5): DAGVTQSPTHLIKTRGQQVTLRCSPKSGHDTVSWYQQALGQGPQFIFQYYEEEERQRGNFPDRFSGHQFPNYSSELNVNALLLGDSALYLCASSRGRGETQYFGPGTRLLVL.

The V call is TRBV7-9, the J call TRBJ2-1, with D possibly matching TRBD1 (6 bases). This CDR3 is built from 14 residues. In germline, CDR1 is SEHNR, CDR2 FQNEAQ (reference sequence). Trimming shortened V by 5 bases and J by 5 bases, and 13 bases separated the two germline ends. This CDR3 is CASSQSQGHNEQFF. DNA of the CDR3: TGTGCCAGCAGCCAAAGTCAGGGGCACAATGAGCAGTTCTTC.

The V and J genes are TRBV29-1 and TRBJ2-2, with TRBD2 matching over 9 bases. The CDR3 loop spans 15 amino acids. V lost 1 base to trimming and J lost 4 bases; unmatched junction nucleotides: 4. Germline V gene data show CDR1 as SQVTM and CDR2 as ANQGSEA. CDR3 coding DNA: TGCAGCGTTGAAGGAATAGCGGGGGTCACCGGGGAGCTGTTTTTT. Its protein product is CSVEGIAGVTGELFF.

The DNA of the CDR3 is TGTGCCAGCAGCTTAGATTACACAGGGAGCTCCTATAATTCACCCCTCCACTTT. Protein: CASSLDYTGSSYNSPLHF. V usage is TRBV11-3 and J usage is TRBJ1-6; a possible D gene is TRBD1 (6 bases). The germline CDR1 and CDR2 sequences are SGHNT and YENEEA. V lost 0 bases to trimming and J lost 0 bases, with 12 bases between them. The CDR3 is 18 residues long.